These 3 T cell receptor beta chains were all obtained from the same sample, sequenced in a study of cytomegalovirus exposure and HLA in healthy donors. Primers included in the PCR were 60 Vbeta and 13 Jbeta primers. Clones were sequenced by immunoSEQ multiplex PCR, and TCRdb holds only the in-frame ones, with some missing. The repertoire holds some 200,000 clones, with roughly 80% as singletons. The sequencing sample was made of PBMCs. All receptors derive from a man aged 50 or older in good health and CMV-seronegative.

J is TRBJ2-1 and V is TRBV6-5, with 8 bases identical to TRBD1. V dropped 0 bases and J dropped 10; count of bases not matched to a gene: 2. The CDR3 is made up of 13 amino acids. Germline V gives CDR1 MNHEY, CDR2 SVGAGI. The CDR3 DNA reads TGTGCCAGCAGTTACTCGCAGGGGGCCGAGCAGTTCTTC. Translating it yields CASSYSQGAEQFF.

The chain is built from TRBV5-1 and TRBJ2-7, with TRBD1 matching over 7 bases. The CDR3 has 15 amino acids. V lost 4 bases to trimming and J lost 0 bases; unmatched junction nucleotides: 7. CDR1 and CDR2 (germline): SGHRS, YFSETQ. The CDR3 loop reads CASSVGQLSSYEQYF. The CDR3, as DNA: TGCGCCAGCAGCGTGGGACAGTTGAGCTCCTACGAGCAGTACTTC.

The count of this clone is one. The chain joins TRBV5-1 to TRBJ2-7; 7 nucleotides align to TRBD2. The CDR3 contains 15 residues. CDR1 is SGHRS and CDR2 is YFSETQ in the germline V gene. V trimming: 7 bases; J trimming: 9 bases; junction bases outside the gene matches: 19. CDR3 sequence reads: CASGPRGGGYDVQYF. In nucleotides, the CDR3 is TGCGCCAGCGGCCCTAGGGGCGGGGGATACGATGTGCAGTACTTC.